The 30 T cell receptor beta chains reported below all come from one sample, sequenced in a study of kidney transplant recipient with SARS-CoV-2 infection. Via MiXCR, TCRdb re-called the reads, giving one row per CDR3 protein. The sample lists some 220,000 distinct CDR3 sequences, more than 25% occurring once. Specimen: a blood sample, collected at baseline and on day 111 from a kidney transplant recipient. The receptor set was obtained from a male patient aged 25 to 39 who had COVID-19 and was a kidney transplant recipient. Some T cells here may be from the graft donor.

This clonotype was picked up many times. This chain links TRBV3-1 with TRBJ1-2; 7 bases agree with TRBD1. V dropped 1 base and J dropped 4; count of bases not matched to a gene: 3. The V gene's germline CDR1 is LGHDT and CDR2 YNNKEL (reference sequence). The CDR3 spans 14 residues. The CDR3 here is CASSQVTGSYGYTF. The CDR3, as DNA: TGTGCCAGCAGCCAAGTGACAGGGAGCTATGGCTACACCTTC. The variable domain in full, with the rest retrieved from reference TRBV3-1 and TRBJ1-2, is DTAVSQTPKYLVTQMGNDKSIKCEQNLGHDTMYWYKQDSKKFLKIMFSYNNKELIINETVPNRFSPKSPDKAHLNLHINSLELGDSAVYFCASSQVTGSYGYTFGSGTRLTVV.

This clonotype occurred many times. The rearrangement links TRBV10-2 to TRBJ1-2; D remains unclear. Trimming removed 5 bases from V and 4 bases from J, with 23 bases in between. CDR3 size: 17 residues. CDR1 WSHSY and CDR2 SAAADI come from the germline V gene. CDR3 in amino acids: CASSRDVTSRKTYGYTF. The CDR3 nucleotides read TGCGCCAGCAGTAGAGACGTCACTTCTAGAAAGACCTATGGCTACACCTTC.

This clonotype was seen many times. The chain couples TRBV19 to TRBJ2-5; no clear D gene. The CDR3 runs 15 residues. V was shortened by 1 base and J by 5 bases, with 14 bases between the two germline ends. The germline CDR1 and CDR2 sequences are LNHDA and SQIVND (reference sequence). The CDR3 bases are TGTGCCAGTAGTATAGGTAGGGTGAGTCAGGAGACCCAGTACTTC. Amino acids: CASSIGRVSQETQYF.

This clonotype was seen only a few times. The CDR3 DNA follows: TGTGCCAGCAGCCGGACAGTCCCAGATGGTTCACCCCTCCACTTT. This sequence encodes CASSRTVPDGSPLHF. The chain recombines TRBV7-9 with TRBJ1-6; D is perhaps TRBD1 (6 bases). The V gene's germline CDR1 is SEHNR and CDR2 FQNEAQ (reference sequence). This CDR3 spans 15 amino acids. Trimming took off 5 bases at V and 9 bases at J, with 17 bases between the two ends.

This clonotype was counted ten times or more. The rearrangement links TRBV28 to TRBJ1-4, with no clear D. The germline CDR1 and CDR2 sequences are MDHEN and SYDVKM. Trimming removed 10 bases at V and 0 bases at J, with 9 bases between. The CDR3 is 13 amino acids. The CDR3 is CATGRTTNEKLFF. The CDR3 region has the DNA TGTGCCACCGGTAGGACAACTAATGAAAAACTGTTTTTT.

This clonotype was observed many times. This CDR3 reads CASSSLAGVSEQFF. The CDR3 DNA follows: TGTGCCAGTAGTAGCCTAGCGGGAGTGAGTGAGCAGTTCTTC. J is TRBJ2-1 and V is TRBV19, with 10 positions matching TRBD2. This CDR3 is 14 amino acids long. The J segment lost 9 bases and the V segment lost 4 bases, leaving 6 bases of the junction unmatched. Per the germline V gene, CDR1 is LNHDA and CDR2 is SQIVND (reference sequence).

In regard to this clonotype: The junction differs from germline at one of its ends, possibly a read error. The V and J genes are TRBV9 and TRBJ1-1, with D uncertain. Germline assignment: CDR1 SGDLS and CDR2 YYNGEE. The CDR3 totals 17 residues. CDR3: CAGSVVSPGRVNTEAFF. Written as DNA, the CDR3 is TGTGCCGGCAGCGTAGTGTCCCCGGGGAGGGTGAACACTGAAGCTTTCTTT. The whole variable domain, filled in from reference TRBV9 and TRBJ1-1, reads DSGVTQTPKHLITATGQRVTLRCSPRSGDLSVYWYQQSLDQGLQFLIQYYNGEERAKGNILERFSAQQFPDLHSELNLSSLELGDSALYFCAGSVVSPGRVNTEAFFGQGTRLTVV.

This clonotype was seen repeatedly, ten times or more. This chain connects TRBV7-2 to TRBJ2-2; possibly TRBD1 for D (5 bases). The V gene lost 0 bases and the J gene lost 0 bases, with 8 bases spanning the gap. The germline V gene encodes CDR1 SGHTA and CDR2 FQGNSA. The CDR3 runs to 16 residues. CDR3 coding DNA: TGTGCCAGCAGCTTAGCCGCGACAGCGAACACCGGGGAGCTGTTTTTT. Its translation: CASSLAATANTGELFF.

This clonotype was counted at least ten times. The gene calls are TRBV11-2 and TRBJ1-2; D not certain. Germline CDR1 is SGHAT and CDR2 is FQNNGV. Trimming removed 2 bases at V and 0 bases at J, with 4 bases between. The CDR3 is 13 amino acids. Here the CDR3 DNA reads TGTGCCAGCAGCTTAAAGGCTAACTATGGCTACACCTTC. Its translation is CASSLKANYGYTF.

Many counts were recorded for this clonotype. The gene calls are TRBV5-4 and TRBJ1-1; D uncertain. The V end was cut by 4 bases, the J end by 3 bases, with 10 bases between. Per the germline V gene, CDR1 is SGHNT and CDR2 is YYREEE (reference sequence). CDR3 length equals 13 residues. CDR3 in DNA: TGTGCCAGCAGCCTTGATTCCGACACTGAAGCTTTCTTT. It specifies CASSLDSDTEAFF.

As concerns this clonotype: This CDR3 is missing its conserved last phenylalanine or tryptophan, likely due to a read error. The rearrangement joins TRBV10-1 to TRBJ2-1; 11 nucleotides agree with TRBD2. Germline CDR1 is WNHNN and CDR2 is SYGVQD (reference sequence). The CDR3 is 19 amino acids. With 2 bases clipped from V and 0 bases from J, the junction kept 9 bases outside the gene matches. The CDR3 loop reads CASSEVGLAAASSYNEQFL. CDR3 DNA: TGCGCCAGCAGTGAGGTGGGACTAGCGGCCGCTAGCTCCTACAATGAGCAGTTCCTC.

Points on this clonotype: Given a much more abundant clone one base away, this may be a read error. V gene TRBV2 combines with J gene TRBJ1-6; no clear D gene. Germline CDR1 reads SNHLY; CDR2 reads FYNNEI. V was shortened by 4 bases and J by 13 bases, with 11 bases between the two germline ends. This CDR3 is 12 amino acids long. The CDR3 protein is CASSGEGLPLHF. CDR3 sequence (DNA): TGTGCCAGCAGTGGGGAGGGTCTTCCCCTCCACTTT.

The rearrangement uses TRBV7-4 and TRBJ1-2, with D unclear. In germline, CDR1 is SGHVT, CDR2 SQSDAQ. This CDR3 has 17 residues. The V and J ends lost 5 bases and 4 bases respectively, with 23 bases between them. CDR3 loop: CASSQFCSARKTYGYTF. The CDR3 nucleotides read TGTGCCAGCAGCCAGTTTTGTTCAGCTCGAAAGACCTATGGCTACACCTTC.

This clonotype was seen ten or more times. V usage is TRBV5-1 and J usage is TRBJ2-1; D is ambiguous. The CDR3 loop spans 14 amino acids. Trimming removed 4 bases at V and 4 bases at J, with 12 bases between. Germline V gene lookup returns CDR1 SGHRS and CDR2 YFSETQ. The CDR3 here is CASSGSVLYNEQFF. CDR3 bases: TGCGCCAGCAGCGGGTCAGTACTATACAATGAGCAGTTCTTC.

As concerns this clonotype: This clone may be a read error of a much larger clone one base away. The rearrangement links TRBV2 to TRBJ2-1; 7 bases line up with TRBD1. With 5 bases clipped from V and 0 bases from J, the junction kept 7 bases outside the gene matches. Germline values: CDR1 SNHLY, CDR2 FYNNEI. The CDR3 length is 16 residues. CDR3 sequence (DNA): TGTGCCAGCAGTAGCCGCCGACAGGGCTCCTACAATGAGCAGTTCTTC. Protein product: CASSSRRQGSYNEQFF.

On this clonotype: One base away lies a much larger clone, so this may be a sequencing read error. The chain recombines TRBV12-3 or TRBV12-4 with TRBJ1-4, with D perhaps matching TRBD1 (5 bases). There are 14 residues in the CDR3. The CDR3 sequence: CASSRDGPNENLFF. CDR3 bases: TGTGCCAGCAGTAGGGACGGACCTAATGAAAATCTGTTTTTT.

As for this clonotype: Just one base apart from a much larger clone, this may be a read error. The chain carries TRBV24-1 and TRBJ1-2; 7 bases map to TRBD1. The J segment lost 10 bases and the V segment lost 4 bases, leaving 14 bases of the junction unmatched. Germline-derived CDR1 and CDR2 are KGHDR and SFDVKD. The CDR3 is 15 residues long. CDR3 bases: TGTGCCACCAGTGACAGCGGGACAGCTCTCGGCGACTACACCTTC. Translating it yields CATSDSGTALGDYTF.

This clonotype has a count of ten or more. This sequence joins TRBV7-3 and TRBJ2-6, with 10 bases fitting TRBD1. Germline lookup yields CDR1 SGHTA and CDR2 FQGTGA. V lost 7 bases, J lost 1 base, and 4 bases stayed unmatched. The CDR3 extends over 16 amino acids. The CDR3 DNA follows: TGTGCCAGCACGACAGGGGGCGCATCTGGGGCCAACGTCCTGACTTTC. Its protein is CASTTGGASGANVLTF.

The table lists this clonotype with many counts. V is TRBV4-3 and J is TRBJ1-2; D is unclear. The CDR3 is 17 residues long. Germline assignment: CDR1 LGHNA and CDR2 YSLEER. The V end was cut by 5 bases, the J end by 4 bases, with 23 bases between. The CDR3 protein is CASSVIRGRRKTYGYTF. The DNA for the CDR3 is TGCGCCAGCAGCGTAATAAGAGGACGTCGAAAGACCTATGGCTACACCTTC.

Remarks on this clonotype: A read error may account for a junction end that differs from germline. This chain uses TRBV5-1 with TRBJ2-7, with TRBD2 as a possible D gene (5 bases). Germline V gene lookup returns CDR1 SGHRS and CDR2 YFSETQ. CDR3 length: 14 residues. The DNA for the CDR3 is TGCGCTAGCAGCTTCGCCGAGGGTAACTACGAGCAGTACTTC. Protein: CASSFAEGNYEQYF. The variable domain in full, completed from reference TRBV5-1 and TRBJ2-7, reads KAGVTQTPRYLIKTRGQQVTLSCSPISGHRSVSWYQQTPGQGLQFLFEYFSETQRNKGNFPGRFSGRQFSNSRSEMNVSTLELGDSALYLCASSFAEGNYEQYFGPGTRLTVT.

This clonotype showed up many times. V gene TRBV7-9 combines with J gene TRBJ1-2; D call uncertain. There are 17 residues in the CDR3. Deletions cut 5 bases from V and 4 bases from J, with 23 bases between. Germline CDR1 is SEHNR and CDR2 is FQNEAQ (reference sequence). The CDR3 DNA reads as TGTGCCAGCAGCGATCCCAAATACCATGGAAAGACCTATGGCTACACCTTC. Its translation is CASSDPKYHGKTYGYTF. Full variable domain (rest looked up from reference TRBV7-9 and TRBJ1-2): DTGVSQNPRHKITKRGQNVTFRCDPISEHNRLYWYRQTLGQGPEFLTYFQNEAQLEKSRLLSDRFSAERPKGSFSTLEIQRTEQGDSAMYLCASSDPKYHGKTYGYTFGSGTRLTVV.

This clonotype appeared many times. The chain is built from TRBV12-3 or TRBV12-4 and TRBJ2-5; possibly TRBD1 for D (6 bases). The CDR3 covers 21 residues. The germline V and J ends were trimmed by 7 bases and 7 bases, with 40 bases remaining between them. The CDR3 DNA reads TGTGCCAGCACCTTGGAATTTCCCTTGCCGTGGGAAGTCGGGGTACAGGGGACCCAGTACTTC. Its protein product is CASTLEFPLPWEVGVQGTQYF.

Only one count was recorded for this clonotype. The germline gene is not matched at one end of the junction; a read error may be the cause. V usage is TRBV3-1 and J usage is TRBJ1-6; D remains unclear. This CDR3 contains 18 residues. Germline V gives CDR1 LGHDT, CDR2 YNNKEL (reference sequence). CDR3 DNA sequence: TGTGCCAGCAGCGGGAAATCCCATTTCATACATCATAATTCACCCCTCAACTTT. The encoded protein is CASSGKSHFIHHNSPLNF.

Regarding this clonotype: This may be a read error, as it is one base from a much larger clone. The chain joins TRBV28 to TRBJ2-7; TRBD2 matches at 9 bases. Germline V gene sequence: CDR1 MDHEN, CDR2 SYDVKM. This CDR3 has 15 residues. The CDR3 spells CASRTGAGGSYGQYF. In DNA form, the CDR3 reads TGTGCCAGCAGAACCGGAGCGGGAGGTTCCTACGGGCAGTACTTC. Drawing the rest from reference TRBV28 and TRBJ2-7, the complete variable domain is DVKVTQSSRYLVKRTGEKVFLECVQDMDHENMFWYRQDPGLGLRLIYFSYDVKMKEKGDIPEGYSVSREKKERFSLILESASTNQTSMYLCASRTGAGGSYGQYFGPGTRLTVT.

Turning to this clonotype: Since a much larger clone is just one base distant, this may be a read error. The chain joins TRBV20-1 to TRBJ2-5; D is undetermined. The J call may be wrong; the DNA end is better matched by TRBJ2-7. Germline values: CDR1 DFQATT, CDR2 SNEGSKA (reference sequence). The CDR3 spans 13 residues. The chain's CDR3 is CSAREANVYEQYF. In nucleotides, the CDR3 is TGCAGTGCTAGAGAGGCGAACGTGTACGAGCAGTACTTC.

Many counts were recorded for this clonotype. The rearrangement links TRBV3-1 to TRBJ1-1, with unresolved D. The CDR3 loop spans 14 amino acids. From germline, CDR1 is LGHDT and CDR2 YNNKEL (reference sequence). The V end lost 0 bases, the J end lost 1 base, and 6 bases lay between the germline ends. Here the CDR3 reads CASSQEPGNTEAFF. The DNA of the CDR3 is TGTGCCAGCAGCCAAGAACCAGGGAACACTGAAGCTTTCTTT. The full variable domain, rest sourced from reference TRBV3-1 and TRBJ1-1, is DTAVSQTPKYLVTQMGNDKSIKCEQNLGHDTMYWYKQDSKKFLKIMFSYNNKELIINETVPNRFSPKSPDKAHLNLHINSLELGDSAVYFCASSQEPGNTEAFFGQGTRLTVV.

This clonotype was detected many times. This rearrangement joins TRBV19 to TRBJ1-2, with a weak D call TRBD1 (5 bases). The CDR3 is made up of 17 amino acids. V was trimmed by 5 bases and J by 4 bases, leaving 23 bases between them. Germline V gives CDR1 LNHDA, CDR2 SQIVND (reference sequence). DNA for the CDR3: TGTGCCAGTAGTCGGGGTTGGACAAATCGAAAGACCTATGGCTACACCTTC. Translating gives CASSRGWTNRKTYGYTF.

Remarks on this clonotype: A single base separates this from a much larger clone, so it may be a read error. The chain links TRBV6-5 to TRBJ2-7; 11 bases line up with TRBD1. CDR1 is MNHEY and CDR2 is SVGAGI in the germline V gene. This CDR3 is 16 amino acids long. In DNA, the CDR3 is TGTACCAGCAGTGACCCGGGGACAGGGGGTTTCTACGAGCAGTACTTC. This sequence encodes CTSSDPGTGGFYEQYF.

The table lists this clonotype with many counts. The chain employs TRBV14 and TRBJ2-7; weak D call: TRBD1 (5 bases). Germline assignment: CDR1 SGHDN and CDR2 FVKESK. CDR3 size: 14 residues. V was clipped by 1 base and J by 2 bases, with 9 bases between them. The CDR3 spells CASSQGLGPYEQYF. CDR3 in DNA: TGTGCCAGCAGCCAAGGGCTGGGGCCCTACGAGCAGTACTTC.

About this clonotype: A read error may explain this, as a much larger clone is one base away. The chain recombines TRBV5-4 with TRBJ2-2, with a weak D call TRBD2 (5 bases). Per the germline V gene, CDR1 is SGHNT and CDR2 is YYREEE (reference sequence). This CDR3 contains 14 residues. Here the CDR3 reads CTSSLERQTGELFF. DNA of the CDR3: TGTACCAGCAGCTTGGAGCGGCAGACCGGGGAGCTGTTTTTT.